These 19 T cell receptor beta chains share one sample of origin, sequenced in a study of tumor and adjacent non-tumor tissue in lung cancer. The library came from three nested PCR rounds adapted from ARM-PCR protocols. In TCRdb, the multiplex PCR reads were re-called with MiXCR into one record per CDR3 protein. The sample yields about 200,000 distinct CDR3 sequences, about two thirds seen once. No cell sorting was done before RNA was extracted from the tissue. Sequencing input: lung tumor tissue. These receptors came from a man aged 55 to 70 with non-small cell lung cancer.

The chain links TRBV2 to TRBJ1-2; TRBD1 aligns across 9 bases. Germline-derived CDR1 and CDR2 are SNHLY and FYNNEI. There are 16 residues in the CDR3. J lost 0 bases, V lost 6 bases, and 8 bases had no gene match. The CDR3 reads CASSDDRGLANYGYTF. CDR3 nucleotide sequence: TGTGCCAGCAGCGATGACAGGGGGTTAGCTAACTATGGCTACACCTTC.

A note on this clonotype: A junction end diverges from the germline sequence, so it may reflect a read error. V is TRBV4-1 and J is TRBJ2-5; D might be TRBD1 (5 bases). Germline V gene data show CDR1 as MGHRA and CDR2 as YSYEKL. The CDR3 has 16 residues. The DNA of the CDR3 is TGCGCCGGCAGCCAAGTGGGCAGGGTTATACAAGAGACCCACTACTTC. Protein product: CAGSQVGRVIQETHYF.

This clonotype has just a few counts. V is TRBV20-1 and J is TRBJ2-4, with 11 bases identical to TRBD2. This CDR3 has 15 residues. Per germline, CDR1 DFQATT and CDR2 SNEGSKA (reference sequence). Trimming at V came to 6 bases and at J to 6 bases, leaving 10 bases not matched to a gene. The CDR3 DNA reads TGCAGTGCAATTAGCGGGGGGGCGCTGGGAAACATTCAGTACTTC. Protein product: CSAISGGALGNIQYF.

To note about this clonotype: The conserved phenylalanine or tryptophan is not found at the CDR3 terminus, so this likely reflects a read error. The DNA is left out, because the CDR3 cannot be placed on it with certainty; the CDR3 is given as TCRdb lists it. The J gene is TRBJ1-2, the V gene TRBV11-3; TRBD1 is taken as the D call from the table, unchecked against the DNA. The germline CDR1 and CDR2 sequences are SGHNT and YENEEA. The CDR3 is 12 amino acids in total, end residues counted. The CDR3 region is CASSSGQYGYSI.

As concerns this clonotype: Given a much more abundant clone one base away, this may be a read error. Without the conserved terminal phenylalanine or tryptophan, this CDR3 likely stems from a read error. As DNA, the CDR3 is TGCAGTGCCACGGGACTAGCGGGGACCTACAATGAGCAGTTCCTC. It encodes CSATGLAGTYNEQFL. J is TRBJ2-1 and V is TRBV20-1; the match to TRBD2 covers 13 bases. Germline V gives CDR1 DFQATT, CDR2 SNEGSKA (reference sequence). Trimming cost V 6 bases and J 2 bases; bases outside gene matches: 4. The CDR3 spans 15 residues.

A note on this clonotype: Its ends do not fully match the called genes, so a read error is possible. V gene TRBV6-1 combines with J gene TRBJ1-4, with D uncertain. Germline-derived CDR1 and CDR2 are MNHNS and SASEGT. The CDR3 has 13 amino acids. The CDR3 bases are TGTGCCAGCATGGGGAGAGGAAATGAAAAACTGCTTTTT. This gives the protein CASMGRGNEKLLF.

This clonotype was seen a few times. The CDR3 here is CSVDSGPNTDTQYF. The CDR3 DNA reads as TGCAGCGTTGATTCAGGGCCCAACACAGATACGCAGTATTTT. The rearrangement links TRBV29-1 to TRBJ2-3; TRBD1 is a possible D gene (5 bases). The CDR3 sequence is 14 residues long. CDR1 SQVTM and CDR2 ANQGSEA come from the germline V gene. Trimming removed 3 bases from V and 2 bases from J, with 12 bases in between.

For the CDR3, the DNA is TGTGCCAGCAGCACATACGGGATCGACACCGGGGAGCTGTTTTTT. Protein sequence: CASSTYGIDTGELFF. The rearrangement links TRBV6-6 to TRBJ2-2; the D gene is possibly TRBD2 (5 bases). V dropped 6 bases and J dropped 3 bases, with 14 bases sitting between them. CDR1 MNHNY and CDR2 SVGAGI come from the germline V gene (reference sequence). The CDR3 covers 15 residues.

Remarks on this clonotype: Lacking the conserved final phenylalanine or tryptophan, this CDR3 likely reflects a read error. The chain has TRBV12-3 or TRBV12-4 and TRBJ2-2, with D maybe TRBD2 (6 bases). The CDR3 covers 13 residues. CDR3 protein: CASSSLATGELFY. CDR3 DNA sequence: TGTGCCAGCAGTTCACTAGCTACCGGAGAGCTGTTTTAT.

With regard to this clonotype: A much bigger clone sits one base away, suggesting this may be a read error. The chain uses TRBV20-1 and TRBJ1-6, with D possibly matching TRBD1 (6 bases). The germline CDR1 and CDR2 sequences are DFQATT and SNEGSKA (reference sequence). V was trimmed by 5 bases and J by 9 bases, leaving 17 bases between them. CDR3 length equals 14 residues. CDR3 amino acids: CSARMSEGGSPLHF. The CDR3 bases are TGCAGTGCTCGGATGTCCGAGGGGGGTTCACCCCTCCACTTT.

Worth noting for this clonotype: The junction departs from the called germline gene at one end, perhaps through a read error. The rearrangement uses TRBV20-1 and TRBJ2-3; 15 positions agree with TRBD2. CDR1 and CDR2 (germline): DFQATT, SNEGSKA (reference sequence). The CDR3 has 17 residues. DNA for the CDR3: TGCAGTGTTAGGCGGACTAGCGGGAGGGCCCCCCCAGATACGCAATATTTT. This gives the protein CSVRRTSGRAPPDTQYF.

Notes on this clonotype: A read error is likely, as this CDR3 ends without the conserved phenylalanine or tryptophan. The DNA of the CDR3 is TGTGCCAGCAGCCGCGGGACTGGGATACAAGAGACCCAGTACGTC. It translates to CASSRGTGIQETQYV. This chain connects TRBV11-1 to TRBJ2-5, with D perhaps matching TRBD2 (6 bases). CDR1 and CDR2 (germline): SGHAT, FQDESV (reference sequence). Trimming took 5 bases from V and 2 from J, leaving 15 bases between them. CDR3 length equals 15 residues.

On this clonotype itself: Germline and junction disagree at one end, which may indicate a read error. CDR3 sequence (DNA): TGCAGTGTTGCAGCCCACCAATTGAATGAGCAGTTCTTC. Translated: CSVAAHQLNEQFF. V gene TRBV29-1 combines with J gene TRBJ2-1; no reliable D call. This CDR3 region has 13 residues. Germline V gene data show CDR1 as SQVTM and CDR2 as ANQGSEA.

Only one count was recorded for this clonotype. Just one base apart from a much larger clone, this may be a read error. The genes are TRBV29-1 and TRBJ2-7; TRBD1 matches at 10 bases. There are 15 residues in the CDR3. Trimming cost V 8 bases and J 5 bases; bases outside gene matches: 15. Germline V gene sequence: CDR1 SQVTM, CDR2 ANQGSEA. CDR3 sequence reads: CSIGGRGTGVHEQYF. The CDR3 DNA reads as TGCAGCATTGGGGGGCGAGGGACAGGGGTCCACGAGCAGTACTTC.

V is TRBV6-1 and J is TRBJ2-3, with 9 bases that match TRBD2. This CDR3 has 15 amino acids. V trimming: 7 bases; J trimming: 5 bases; junction bases outside the gene matches: 10. Germline-derived CDR1 and CDR2 are MNHNS and SASEGT. The CDR3 reads CASTAGAGGVDTQYF. For the CDR3, the DNA is TGTGCCAGCACCGCCGGGGCGGGGGGGGTAGATACGCAGTATTTT.

This clonotype was seen ten or more times. The genes are TRBV12-3 or TRBV12-4 and TRBJ1-4, with 8 positions matching TRBD1. The CDR3 has 14 residues. J gave up 4 bases and V 7 bases, and 5 bases lay outside the gene matches. The CDR3 spells CASNKDRGNEKLFF. Written as DNA, the CDR3 is TGTGCCAGCAATAAAGACAGGGGTAATGAAAAACTGTTTTTT.

About this clonotype itself: A much larger clone lies one base from this, so it may be a read error. The chain has TRBV29-1 and TRBJ2-7; D ambiguous. The CDR3 has 14 residues. Between the trimmed V and J ends, which lost 4 bases and 1 base, there was a span of 14 bases. Looked up from germline, CDR1 is SQVTM and CDR2 is ANQGSEA. CDR3 region: CSVVNTGLSYEQYF. In DNA, the CDR3 is TGCAGCGTTGTGAACACGGGTCTTTCCTACGAGCAGTACTTC.

This clonotype was recorded only once. A read error may be the cause here, since a much bigger clone is one base away. The chain has TRBV29-1 and TRBJ2-2, with D unresolved. Germline CDR1 SQVTM, CDR2 ANQGSEA. CDR3 length: 14 amino acids. V gave up 6 bases and J gave up 1 base, with 12 bases separating them. CDR3 DNA: TGCAGCGTCGGTACGAACAGGAACACCGGGGAGCTGTTTTTT. The encoded protein is CSVGTNRNTGELFF.

The chain joins TRBV2 to TRBJ2-1; TRBD1 agrees at 8 bases. Germline CDR1 SNHLY, CDR2 FYNNEI. CDR3 length equals 14 residues. The ends lost 6 bases at V and 5 bases at J; junction bases unmatched: 6. For the CDR3, the DNA is TGTGCCAGCAGGACGGGGACAGGTCACAATGAGCAGTTCTTC. Amino acid sequence: CASRTGTGHNEQFF.